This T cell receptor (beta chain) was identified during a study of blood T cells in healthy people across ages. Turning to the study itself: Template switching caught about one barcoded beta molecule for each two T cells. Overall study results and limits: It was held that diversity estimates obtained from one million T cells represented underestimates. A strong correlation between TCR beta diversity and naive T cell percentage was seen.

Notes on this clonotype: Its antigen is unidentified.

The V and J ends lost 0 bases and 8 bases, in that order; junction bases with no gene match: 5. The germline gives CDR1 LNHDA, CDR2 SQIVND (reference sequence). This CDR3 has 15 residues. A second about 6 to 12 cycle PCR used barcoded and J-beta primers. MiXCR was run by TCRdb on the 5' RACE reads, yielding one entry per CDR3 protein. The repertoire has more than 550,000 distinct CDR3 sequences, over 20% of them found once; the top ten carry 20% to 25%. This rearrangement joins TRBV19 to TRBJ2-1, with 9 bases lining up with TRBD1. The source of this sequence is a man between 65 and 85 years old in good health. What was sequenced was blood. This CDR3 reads CASSIDTRDRDEQFF. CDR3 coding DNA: TGTGCCAGTAGTATAGATACGCGGGACAGGGATGAGCAGTTCTTC.